One and the same sample provided the 9 T cell receptor beta chains below, sequenced in a study of early T cells in non-severe SARS-CoV-2 infection. TCRdb used MiXCR to reprocess the 5' RACE reads, holding one entry per CDR3 protein. The table has tens of thousands of distinct CDR3 sequences, around 6.5% seen once; the top ten hold over 2.5%. Sample: whole blood, taken at baseline. The receptor set was obtained from an adult who was a healthcare worker with PCR-confirmed SARS-CoV-2 infection or an uninfected control (not recorded which).

CDR3 sequence reads: CASSSKGAGVYNEQFF. CDR3 DNA: TGTGCCAGCAGTTCCAAGGGAGCGGGGGTCTACAATGAGCAGTTCTTC. The chain employs TRBV6-2 or TRBV6-3 and TRBJ2-1; 8 bases match TRBD2. V shed 4 bases, J shed 3 bases, and the junction held 8 bases outside the gene matches. Germline lookup yields CDR1 MNHEY and CDR2 SVGEGT. This CDR3 spans 16 amino acids.

This clonotype was found many times. The chain uses TRBV7-2 and TRBJ1-3; 8 bases fit TRBD1. The CDR3 has 17 residues. J was trimmed by 0 bases and V by 2 bases; bases with no gene match: 6. Per germline, CDR1 SGHTA and CDR2 FQGNSA. CDR3 in amino acids: CASSLRQGASSGNTIYF. The CDR3 DNA reads as TGTGCCAGCAGCTTACGGCAGGGGGCTAGCTCTGGAAACACCATATATTTT.

The gene calls are TRBV18 and TRBJ1-2; D gene unclear. Between the trimmed V and J ends, which lost 3 bases and 4 bases, there was a span of 18 bases. Germline CDR1 is KGHSH and CDR2 is LQKENI. This CDR3 contains 16 residues. This CDR3 is CASSPEPGEIGYGYTF. In nucleotides, the CDR3 is TGTGCCAGCTCACCGGAACCGGGAGAAATAGGCTATGGCTACACCTTC.

The table lists this clonotype with many counts. The rearrangement joins TRBV5-1 to TRBJ2-1; D uncertain. CDR1 and CDR2 (germline): SGHRS, YFSETQ. Trimming stripped 5 bases from V and 6 bases from J, with 12 bases between. There are 13 residues in the CDR3. The CDR3 DNA follows: TGCGCCAGCAGTCGAAGTACGCTCAATGAGCAGTTCTTC. This codes for CASSRSTLNEQFF.

The V call is TRBV4-3, the J call TRBJ1-1, with TRBD1 as a possible D gene (6 bases). The CDR3 runs 19 residues. Germline CDR1 LGHNA, CDR2 YSLEER. Trimming removed 0 bases from V and 2 bases from J, with 22 bases in between. CDR3 in DNA: TGCGCCAGCAGCCAAGATAAGGCCCATTTTCGGGGGCTCAACACTGAAGCTTTCTTT. The encoded protein is CASSQDKAHFRGLNTEAFF.

The genes are TRBV7-2 and TRBJ2-5; D unresolved. The germline gives CDR1 SGHTA, CDR2 FQGNSA. V dropped 3 bases and J dropped 5 bases, with 4 bases sitting between them. This CDR3 comprises 11 residues. The CDR3 here is CASSFGETQYF. For the CDR3, the DNA is TGTGCCAGCAGCTTCGGTGAGACCCAGTACTTC. The full variable domain, in which reference TRBV7-2 and TRBJ2-5 provide the parts outside the CDR3, is GAGVSQSPSNKVTEKGKDVELRCDPISGHTALYWYRQSLGQGLEFLIYFQGNSAPDKSGLPSDRFSAERTGGSVSTLTIQRTQQEDSAVYLCASSFGETQYFGPGTRLLVL.

At least ten counts were recorded for this clonotype. The chain employs TRBV4-3 and TRBJ2-3; a weak D match, TRBD1 (5 bases). The V gene lost 0 bases and the J gene lost 0 bases, with 22 bases spanning the gap. The CDR3 loop spans 20 amino acids. Germline-derived CDR1 and CDR2 are LGHNA and YSLEER. Here the CDR3 DNA reads TGCGCCAGCAGCCAAGAATACGGAAGAGGCAGGGTCCGTAGCACAGATACGCAGTATTTT. This gives the protein CASSQEYGRGRVRSTDTQYF.

The table lists this clonotype with a few counts. This chain links TRBV20-1 with TRBJ2-3, with D maybe TRBD2 (6 bases). The CDR3 contains 17 residues. Germline-derived CDR1 and CDR2 are DFQATT and SNEGSKA (reference sequence). Trimming took off 0 bases at V and 4 bases at J, with 20 bases between the two ends. CDR3 region: CSARDSGRTLGPDTQYF. The CDR3 DNA is TGCAGTGCTAGAGACTCCGGGAGAACATTGGGCCCAGATACGCAGTATTTT.

J is TRBJ2-5 and V is TRBV12-3 or TRBV12-4, with D perhaps TRBD1 or TRBD2 (5 bases each). The CDR3 is 13 residues long. The V end lost 1 base, the J end lost 5 bases, and 8 bases lay between the germline ends. This CDR3 reads CASSLEWGETQYF. In nucleotides, the CDR3 is TGTGCCAGCAGTTTAGAGTGGGGGGAGACCCAGTACTTC.